The clone carrying this T cell receptor beta chain was found once. V dropped 4 bases and J dropped 7 bases, with 14 bases sitting between them. Germline V CDR1 and CDR2: SNHLY, FYNNEI. This CDR3 is 14 amino acids long. Data came from immunoSEQ multiplex PCR; TCRdb stores just in-frame clones and leaves some out. The sample shows 150,000 to 200,000 clones, 75% to 85% of them seen only once. The data were taken from a study of blood T cell repertoires in COVID-19. The chain is built from TRBV2 and TRBJ2-1, with D unclear. Material for sequencing was peripheral blood. The sequence came from a human donor in a cohort sampled during active COVID-19. The CDR3 DNA sequence: TGTGCCAGCAGTGCTCGGTCCTCTCGGAATGAGCAGTTCTTC. This codes for CASSARSSRNEQFF. The full variable domain, with the rest looked up from reference TRBV2 and TRBJ2-1, is EPEVTQTPSHQVTQMGQEVILRCVPISNHLYFYWYRQILGQKVEFLVSFYNNEISEKSEIFDDQFSVERPDGSNFTLKIRSTKLEDSAMYFCASSARSSRNEQFFGPGTRLTVL.